The rows below give T cell receptor beta chains drawn from one sample of a study of blood T cell repertoires in COVID-19. Produced via immunoSEQ multiplex PCR; TCRdb's table is partial and in-frame only. Of about 160,000 clones listed, approximately 85% are singletons. Sample: peripheral blood. The receptors were gathered from a woman aged 55-69 years with COVID-19, enrolled during active disease. The CDR3 runs from the conserved cysteine through the conserved F or W. A D gene is named only where the DNA matches it firmly. The listing skips clone size in some rows; elsewhere it reads once, few, many or a size class.

>TRBJ1-1|TRBV10-2|TRBD1|NA
TGCGCCAGCAGTGAGCCGGGACAGAAACCTTTCTTT
CASSEPGQKPFF
>TRBJ1-2|TRBV27|TRBD1|NA
TGTGCCAGCAGCCCGACAGGGGGTCTCTATGGCTACACCTTC
CASSPTGGLYGYTF
>TRBJ2-1|TRBV12-5|TRBD2|NA
TGTGCTAGTGGTCCCGGGCTAGCGGCCTACAATGAGCAGTTCTTC
CASGPGLAAYNEQFF
>TRBJ2-1|TRBV29-1|TRBD2|few
TGCAGCGTTGCGGGGGGAAGCTCCTACAATGAGCAGTTCTTC
CSVAGGSSYNEQFF
>TRBJ1-1|TRBV4-2|TRBD1|NA
TGTGCCAGCAGCCTAACGCCGTGGGGACAGTTGAACACTGAAGCTTTCTTT
CASSLTPWGQLNTEAFF
>TRBJ2-5|TRBV5-1|NA|NA
TGCGCCAGCGCAATCAGTCGGACAGAAGAGACCCAGTACTTC
CASAISRTEETQYF
>TRBJ1-2|TRBV11-2|TRBD1|NA
TGTGCCAGCAGCTTAGAAAGGGGGACAGGTCACGGCTACACCTTC
CASSLERGTGHGYTF
>TRBJ1-5|TRBV2|NA|few
TGTGCCAGCAGTGTGCGGGGGAGGGATCAGCCCCAGCATTTT
CASSVRGRDQPQHF
>TRBJ1-5|TRBV6-5|TRBD1|NA
TGTGCCAGCGCCCAGGGGGCTAGACAGCCCCAGCATTTT
CASAQGARQPQHF
>TRBJ1-1|TRBV3-1/TRBV3-2|NA|NA
TGTGCCAGCAGCCAAGAAGGCGGAGTTTGGAACACTGAAGCTTTCTTT
CASSQEGGVWNTEAFF
>TRBJ2-1|TRBV25-1|TRBD2|NA
TGTGCCAGCAGTGGGGGACTAGCGGGAGGGCCTCAGTTCTTC
CASSGGLAGGPQFF
>TRBJ1-5|TRBV3-1/TRBV3-2|TRBD1|NA
TGTGCCAGCAGCCCCGGGACAGGGCCCAATCAGCCCCAGCATTTT
CASSPGTGPNQPQHF
>TRBJ2-5|TRBV24-1|NA|NA
TGTGCCACCAGTGATTTGCTCCGGGGAAGGCAAGAGACCCAGTACTTC
CATSDLLRGRQETQYF
>TRBJ1-4|TRBV14|NA|few
TGTGCCAGCAGACGCGGGGGGGATGGTGAAAAACTGTTTTTT
CASRRGGDGEKLFF
>TRBJ2-3|TRBV10-1|TRBD2|few
TGCGCCAGCAGTGAGGAACTAGCGGGGGGCCTTGGCGGTACGCAGTATTTT
CASSEELAGGLGGTQYF